Listed here are 20 T cell receptor beta chains from one sample, sequenced in a study of identical twins. TCRdb re-called the 5' RACE reads through MiXCR, storing one row per CDR3 protein. The repertoire holds some 560,000 distinct CDR3 sequences, over 8.5% seen once, with roughly 3% in the top ten. The same sample was also used in a study of yellow fever vaccine responses in identical twins.

The sequenced material came from PBMCs. The source is a woman aged 18-29 years in good health.

The V gene is TRBV15, the J gene TRBJ2-7; D call uncertain. The CDR3 consists of 15 residues. Deletions cut 2 bases from V and 5 bases from J, with 16 bases between. Per germline, CDR1 LNHNV and CDR2 YYDKDF (reference sequence). The CDR3 region is CATSRSADFMDEQYF. The CDR3 nucleotides are TGTGCCACCAGCAGATCGGCAGATTTTATGGACGAGCAGTACTTC. The whole variable domain, filled in from reference TRBV15 and TRBJ2-7, reads DAMVIQNPRYQVTQFGKPVTLSCSQTLNHNVMYWYQQKSSQAPKLLFHYYDKDFNNEADTPDNFQSRRPNTSFCFLDIRSPGLGDTAMYLCATSRSADFMDEQYFGPGTRLTVT.

This clonotype occurred many times. The CDR3 sequence: CASSRGSYNEQFF. CDR3 DNA: TGTGCCAGCTCCCGTGGCTCCTACAATGAGCAGTTCTTC. This chain joins TRBV9 and TRBJ2-1; D not resolved. This CDR3 has 13 residues. Germline V gene sequence: CDR1 SGDLS, CDR2 YYNGEE. Trimming stripped 7 bases from V and 0 bases from J, with 8 bases between.

The chain is built from TRBV4-2 and TRBJ2-1; D is possibly TRBD1 (5 bases). The V gene lost 1 base and the J gene lost 10 bases, with 11 bases spanning the gap. CDR1 and CDR2 (germline): LGHNA, YNFKEQ. This CDR3 has 13 amino acids. The CDR3 sequence: CASSQGKGNEQFF. In nucleotides, the CDR3 is TGTGCCAGCAGCCAAGGCAAGGGGAACGAGCAGTTCTTC.

In this sample, this clonotype turned up a few times. CDR3 coding DNA: TGTGCCACCAGCAGACCCGTTCAGGGGACCTACGAGCAGTACTTC. Translation gives CATSRPVQGTYEQYF. The chain recombines TRBV15 with TRBJ2-7; the D gene is possibly TRBD1 (6 bases). This CDR3 is 15 amino acids long. CDR1 and CDR2 from the germline V gene are LNHNV and YYDKDF (reference sequence). The V end lost 2 bases, the J end lost 2 bases, and 13 bases lay between the germline ends.

The V call is TRBV20-1, the J call TRBJ2-3; 12 nucleotides agree with TRBD2. Germline V gene sequence: CDR1 DFQATT, CDR2 SNEGSKA (reference sequence). V shed 5 bases and J 2 bases; nucleotides not matched to a gene: 8. This CDR3 has 16 amino acids. The CDR3 DNA is TGCAGTGCTCTCCTAGCGGGGGGGCCTTCCACAGATACGCAGTATTTT. Translating it yields CSALLAGGPSTDTQYF.

The chain carries TRBV7-2 and TRBJ2-7, with D perhaps given as TRBD1 or TRBD2 (5 bases each). CDR3 length equals 15 residues. V lost 5 bases and J lost 3, with 17 bases in between. Germline V gene data show CDR1 as SGHTA and CDR2 as FQGNSA. CDR3 in amino acids: CASSMGPPKNYEQYF. As DNA, the CDR3 is TGTGCCAGCAGCATGGGACCGCCGAAAAACTACGAGCAGTACTTC.

J is TRBJ2-3 and V is TRBV7-6, with unresolved D. Germline assignment: CDR1 SGHVS and CDR2 FNYEAQ. Deletions cut 5 bases from V and 6 bases from J, with 12 bases between. CDR3 length: 13 amino acids. CDR3 sequence reads: CASSDNGRDTQYF. DNA for the CDR3: TGTGCCAGCAGCGATAACGGAAGGGATACGCAGTATTTT.

The chain is built from TRBV6-1 and TRBJ2-7, with D possibly matching TRBD2 (5 bases). From germline, CDR1 is MNHNS and CDR2 SASEGT. V was cut by 6 bases and J by 3 bases, with 12 bases left in between. CDR3 length: 13 residues. CDR3: CASRIGSLYEQYF. CDR3 DNA: TGTGCCAGCAGAATAGGGAGTCTCTACGAGCAGTACTTC.

This clonotype was detected only a few times. The rearrangement links TRBV4-3 to TRBJ2-3, with 8 bases matching TRBD2. The CDR3 sequence is 16 residues long. Losses at the gene ends were 0 bases for V and 6 bases for J; bases not matched to a gene: 8. Germline CDR1 is LGHNA and CDR2 is YSLEER. The CDR3, as DNA: TGCGCCAGCAGCCAAGATAGTCTACAGCGGGGGGATACGCAGTATTTT. This sequence encodes CASSQDSLQRGDTQYF.

This clonotype has only a few counts. The rearrangement links TRBV20-1 to TRBJ2-1, with TRBD1 identical over 10 bases. Trimming removed 3 bases from V and 3 bases from J; junction bases left unmatched: 8. The CDR3 runs to 16 residues. Per the germline V gene, CDR1 is DFQATT and CDR2 is SNEGSKA (reference sequence). CDR3 DNA sequence: TGCAGTGCTAGGACCGGGACAGGGGTACGCTACAATGAGCAGTTCTTC. Encoded protein: CSARTGTGVRYNEQFF.

The rearrangement links TRBV20-1 to TRBJ2-7; 14 bases agree with TRBD2. CDR1 is DFQATT and CDR2 is SNEGSKA in the germline V gene (reference sequence). The CDR3 runs to 13 residues. The trim removed 3 bases at V and 7 bases at J, leaving 2 bases unmatched. The CDR3 region has the DNA TGCAGTGCTAGGGGACTAGCGGGGGTGGAGCAGTACTTC. This translates into CSARGLAGVEQYF.

The V call is TRBV28, the J call TRBJ1-1; D is ambiguous. The CDR3 has 13 residues. CDR1 is MDHEN, CDR2 SYDVKM, per germline. Trimming shortened V by 6 bases and J by 1 base, and 9 bases separated the two germline ends. The DNA for the CDR3 is TGTGCCAGCAGCAGACCCACGAACACTGAAGCTTTCTTT. Its translation is CASSRPTNTEAFF.

This clonotype occurred many times. The rearrangement links TRBV5-1 to TRBJ2-3; the match to TRBD2 covers 7 bases. Looked up from germline, CDR1 is SGHRS and CDR2 is YFSETQ. V lost 2 bases to trimming and J lost 2 bases; unmatched junction nucleotides: 5. This CDR3 comprises 15 residues. CDR3 nucleotide sequence: TGCGCCAGCAGCTTAGCGGGGTACCTCACAGATACGCAGTATTTT. It is translated as CASSLAGYLTDTQYF.

The CDR3 nucleotides are TGCAGTGATACCGGAAACTTAGCTCCCTACGAGCAGTACTTC. This translates into CSDTGNLAPYEQYF. The chain joins TRBV20-1 to TRBJ2-7; D is unclear. CDR3 length equals 14 residues. Germline V gene data show CDR1 as DFQATT and CDR2 as SNEGSKA (reference sequence). The V end was cut by 7 bases, the J end by 2 bases, with 18 bases between.

This clonotype was picked up many times. The chain has TRBV7-9 and TRBJ2-5; TRBD1 matches 9 bases. The CDR3 contains 14 residues. Germline V lookup: CDR1 SEHNR, CDR2 FQNEAQ (reference sequence). V shed 6 bases and J 9 bases; nucleotides not matched to a gene: 11. The CDR3 spells CASRPDRGSAAQYF. CDR3 sequence (DNA): TGTGCCAGCAGACCTGACAGGGGGTCGGCGGCCCAGTACTTC. The full variable domain, with the rest looked up from reference TRBV7-9 and TRBJ2-5, is DTGVSQNPRHKITKRGQNVTFRCDPISEHNRLYWYRQTLGQGPEFLTYFQNEAQLEKSRLLSDRFSAERPKGSFSTLEIQRTEQGDSAMYLCASRPDRGSAAQYFGPGTRLLVL.

The rearrangement links TRBV3-1 to TRBJ2-1; TRBD2 aligns across 9 bases. Germline CDR1 is LGHDT and CDR2 is YNNKEL (reference sequence). The CDR3 totals 16 residues. The ends lost 3 bases at V and 7 bases at J; junction bases unmatched: 10. CDR3 DNA sequence: TGTGCCAGCAGCCAGGGCGGGAGGGCCCGTGGGAATGAGCAGTTCTTC. This gives the protein CASSQGGRARGNEQFF.

This clonotype was seen more than once but under ten times. The chain carries TRBV4-3 and TRBJ2-1; 10 nucleotides align to TRBD2. J lost 4 bases, V lost 4 bases, and 4 bases had no gene match. The CDR3 is 15 amino acids. Per the germline V gene, CDR1 is LGHNA and CDR2 is YSLEER. As DNA, the CDR3 is TGCGCCAGCAGCCTGGGACTAGCGCTATACAATGAGCAGTTCTTC. As protein: CASSLGLALYNEQFF.

This chain uses TRBV29-1 with TRBJ2-3, with D possibly being TRBD1 (6 bases). This CDR3 contains 15 residues. Deletions cut 3 bases from V and 0 bases from J, with 13 bases between. CDR1 is SQVTM and CDR2 is ANQGSEA in the germline V gene. CDR3 nucleotides: TGCAGCGTTGATAAGGGGGTTACTAGCACAGATACGCAGTATTTT. Translation gives CSVDKGVTSTDTQYF.

This clonotype has at least ten counts. This chain connects TRBV3-1 to TRBJ2-4; TRBD2 matches at 8 bases. Germline V gene data show CDR1 as LGHDT and CDR2 as YNNKEL (reference sequence). The junction had 4 bases not matched to a gene; V was cut back by 0 bases and J by 0 bases. The CDR3 is 17 amino acids. CDR3 bases: TGTGCCAGCAGCCAAGACTCGGGAGGGCTAGCCAAAAACATTCAGTACTTC. It codes for CASSQDSGGLAKNIQYF.

There are a few counts of this clonotype. The chain is built from TRBV20-1 and TRBJ2-1; D is uncertain. The CDR3 spans 15 residues. V was pared by 4 bases and J by 3 bases, with 16 bases between. Germline V gives CDR1 DFQATT, CDR2 SNEGSKA (reference sequence). The DNA of the CDR3 is TGCAGTGCTACCCGTCAATCCATATTCTACAATGAGCAGTTCTTC. Translating gives CSATRQSIFYNEQFF.